Following are 28 T cell receptor beta chains from one sample sequenced in a study of blood T cell repertoires in COVID-19. TCRdb's table, derived via immunoSEQ multiplex PCR, lists solely in-frame clones and lacks some. Of 130,000 or so clones listed, approximately 90% were seen once; the top ten hold less than 20%. The sample was peripheral blood. These receptors all stem from a man aged 45-65 years with active or convalescent COVID-19.

This clone was picked up one time. The chain is built from TRBV5-1 and TRBJ2-7; D may be TRBD2 (6 bases). Trimming shortened V by 0 bases and J by 5 bases, and 18 bases separated the two germline ends. This CDR3 contains 16 residues. Per germline, CDR1 SGHRS and CDR2 YFSETQ. CDR3 loop: CASSLVFTGGGNEQYF. For the CDR3, the DNA is TGCGCCAGCAGCTTGGTTTTCACAGGTGGGGGGAACGAGCAGTACTTC.

This clone is a singleton in its sample. The chain joins TRBV10-1 to TRBJ2-2, with 10 bases that match TRBD2. Germline V CDR1 and CDR2: WNHNN, SYGVQD (reference sequence). Trimming cost V 1 base and J 7 bases; bases outside gene matches: 9. This CDR3 is built from 17 residues. Written as DNA, the CDR3 is TGCGCCAGCAGTGAGTTATCGGTAGCGGGAGGAATCGGGGAGCTGTTTTTT. It yields the protein CASSELSVAGGIGELFF.

The rearrangement joins TRBV5-4 to TRBJ2-7; a possible D gene is TRBD1 (6 bases). CDR1 and CDR2 (germline): SGHNT, YYREEE (reference sequence). The CDR3 sequence is 15 residues long. Trimming removed 3 bases from V and 0 bases from J, with 13 bases in between. For the CDR3, the DNA is TGTGCCAGCAGCTCACGTGGACAGAGCTCCTACGAGCAGTACTTC. It yields the protein CASSSRGQSSYEQYF.

The V and J genes are TRBV6-5 and TRBJ2-7, with D possibly matching TRBD1 (6 bases). This CDR3 has 15 residues. CDR1 MNHEY and CDR2 SVGAGI come from the germline V gene. V was cut by 4 bases and J by 5 bases, with 18 bases left in between. CDR3 loop: CASSSSGTPRNEQYF. DNA for the CDR3: TGTGCCAGCAGTTCCTCCGGGACACCTAGGAACGAGCAGTACTTC.

The V and J genes are TRBV19 and TRBJ2-7; possible D gene TRBD1, 6 bases. Per the germline V gene, CDR1 is LNHDA and CDR2 is SQIVND (reference sequence). V was cut by 3 bases and J by 5 bases, with 11 bases left in between. CDR3 size: 13 residues. The CDR3 protein is CASSIQGIHEQYF. DNA for the CDR3: TGTGCCAGTAGTATCCAGGGGATCCACGAGCAGTACTTC.

The chain is built from TRBV4-2 and TRBJ2-5, with 12 bases lining up with TRBD2. CDR1 and CDR2 from the germline V gene are LGHNA and YNFKEQ. V dropped 3 bases and J dropped 5; count of bases not matched to a gene: 7. This CDR3 spans 16 amino acids. CDR3 nucleotide sequence: TGTGCCAGCAGCCAGAAACTAGCGGGAGGAGGTGAGACCCAGTACTTC. This encodes CASSQKLAGGGETQYF.

The rearrangement joins TRBV2 to TRBJ1-1, with 8 nucleotides matching TRBD1. Trimming removed 5 bases from V and 4 bases from J; junction bases left unmatched: 6. The CDR3 runs to 14 residues. Germline CDR1 reads SNHLY; CDR2 reads FYNNEI. In DNA form, the CDR3 reads TGTGCCAGCAGTAAGACAGGGGAGATCACTGAAGCTTTCTTT. This encodes CASSKTGEITEAFF.

Written as DNA, the CDR3 is TGTGCCAGCAGTGACACGTCACCGGGACAGGGGGTCCCCCTGGGGGCCAACGTCCTGACTTTC. Translating it yields CASSDTSPGQGVPLGANVLTF. This rearrangement joins TRBV6-4 to TRBJ2-6; TRBD1 matches at 11 bases. After removal of 2 bases from V and 4 bases from J, the junction contained 16 bases not matched to a gene. CDR1 and CDR2 (germline): MRHNA, SNTAGT. The CDR3 loop spans 21 amino acids.

In its sample, this clone was seen once. The chain is built from TRBV12-5 and TRBJ2-7, with D unresolved. Germline V gene data show CDR1 as LGHNT and CDR2 as FRNRAP. The CDR3 sequence is 15 residues long. V lost 6 bases and J 0 bases, leaving 15 bases between the germline ends. CDR3 sequence reads: CASGPPRLSSYEQYF. The CDR3 nucleotides are TGTGCTAGTGGCCCCCCCAGGTTGAGCTCCTACGAGCAGTACTTC.

This chain uses TRBV6-5 with TRBJ1-5, with 8 bases fitting TRBD1. The trim removed 6 bases at V and 6 bases at J, leaving 10 bases unmatched. This CDR3 is 15 amino acids long. CDR1 and CDR2 from the germline V gene are MNHEY and SVGAGI. The CDR3 DNA reads as TGTGCCAGCAGCCCCCTCGACAGGGGAAGTCAGCCCCAGCATTTT. The encoded protein is CASSPLDRGSQPQHF.

The J gene is TRBJ1-2, the V gene TRBV28; a weak D match, TRBD1 (5 bases). The CDR3 totals 13 residues. CDR1 and CDR2 from the germline V gene are MDHEN and SYDVKM. V gave up 6 bases and J gave up 0 bases, with 8 bases separating them. In nucleotides, the CDR3 is TGTGCCAGCAGGACAGTAGCTAACTATGGCTACACCTTC. This gives the protein CASRTVANYGYTF.

The gene calls are TRBV19 and TRBJ2-1; 11 nucleotides line up with TRBD1. Germline V gene data show CDR1 as LNHDA and CDR2 as SQIVND (reference sequence). The CDR3 covers 17 residues. Losses at the gene ends were 0 bases for V and 4 bases for J; bases not matched to a gene: 5. The chain's CDR3 is CASSIDPGTGGYNEQFF. In nucleotides, the CDR3 is TGTGCCAGTAGTATAGACCCCGGGACAGGGGGGTACAATGAGCAGTTCTTC.

The J gene is TRBJ2-7, the V gene TRBV6-2 or TRBV6-3; possible D gene TRBD2, 5 bases. The length of the CDR3 is 13 residues. CDR1 is MNHEY and CDR2 is SVGEGT in the germline V gene. V was trimmed by 2 bases and J by 6 bases, leaving 11 bases between them. CDR3 sequence reads: CASSYRGGSEQYF. CDR3 DNA sequence: TGTGCCAGCAGTTACCGAGGAGGTTCCGAGCAGTACTTC.

The chain has TRBV2 and TRBJ2-7; 7 bases are shared with TRBD1. V lost 8 bases to trimming and J lost 5 bases; unmatched junction nucleotides: 15. There are 15 residues in the CDR3. Germline CDR1 SNHLY, CDR2 FYNNEI. The CDR3 DNA reads TGTGCCAGCTCCCGAAGCACAGGGGTAGGAAACGAGCAGTACTTC. This sequence encodes CASSRSTGVGNEQYF.

V is TRBV4-3 and J is TRBJ2-2, with TRBD2 identical over 12 bases. With V trimmed by 1 base and J by 3 bases, 3 bases remained unmatched. Germline values: CDR1 LGHNA, CDR2 YSLEER. This CDR3 has 17 amino acids. The CDR3 nucleotides are TGCGCCAGCAGCCAAGTTCTAGCGGGGGGGGACACCGGGGAGCTGTTTTTT. Protein product: CASSQVLAGGDTGELFF.

The chain uses TRBV18 and TRBJ1-2; D perhaps matches TRBD1 (6 bases). CDR3 length: 16 amino acids. The V gene's germline CDR1 is KGHSH and CDR2 LQKENI. V was shortened by 7 bases and J by 2 bases, with 20 bases between the two germline ends. The CDR3 DNA reads as TGTGCCAGCTTTCCCCCGGGCAGGACAGCAAACTATGGCTACACCTTC. It is translated as CASFPPGRTANYGYTF.

The J gene is TRBJ1-1, the V gene TRBV19; 8 bases map to TRBD1. V was pared by 7 bases and J by 5 bases, with 9 bases of the junction left unmatched. Germline V gene sequence: CDR1 LNHDA, CDR2 SQIVND (reference sequence). There are 14 residues in the CDR3. This chain's CDR3 is CASKRGQGFTEAFF. For the CDR3, the DNA is TGTGCCAGTAAGAGAGGACAGGGTTTTACTGAAGCTTTCTTT.

The genes are TRBV2 and TRBJ1-2, with 9 bases aligning to TRBD1. Trimming at V came to 4 bases and at J to 7 bases, leaving 10 bases not matched to a gene. From germline, CDR1 is SNHLY and CDR2 FYNNEI. The CDR3 spans 15 residues. The CDR3 region is CASSATGTGSFGYTF. The CDR3 DNA reads as TGTGCCAGCAGTGCAACCGGGACAGGGTCCTTTGGCTACACCTTC.

J is TRBJ2-5 and V is TRBV24-1; D is possibly TRBD1 (6 bases). There are 13 residues in the CDR3. Trimming cost V 12 bases and J 1 base, with 14 bases left between them. Germline values: CDR1 KGHDR, CDR2 SFDVKD. The CDR3 region is CAADRQAQETQYF. The CDR3 DNA sequence: TGTGCCGCCGACCGACAGGCCCAAGAGACCCAGTACTTC.

This sequence joins TRBV11-3 and TRBJ1-1; a weak D match, TRBD1 (6 bases). V was cut by 2 bases and J by 14 bases, with 24 bases left in between. Germline V lookup: CDR1 SGHNT, CDR2 YENEEA. There are 15 residues in the CDR3. As DNA, the CDR3 is TGTGCCAGCAGCTTAAGAAACGACCCCGCCGGGACAATCTTCTTT. Its translation is CASSLRNDPAGTIFF. Full variable domain (missing parts from reference TRBV11-3 and TRBJ1-1): EAGVVQSPRYKIIEKKQPVAFWCNPISGHNTLYWYLQNLGQGPELLIRYENEEAVDDSQLPKDRFSAERLKGVDSTLKIQPAELGDSAVYLCASSLRNDPAGTIFFGQGTRLTVV.

This clone has only a few counts. The V and J genes are TRBV19 and TRBJ2-3, with 13 nucleotides matching TRBD2. V lost 6 bases and J lost 2; bases outside the gene matches: 5. This CDR3 comprises 16 residues. CDR1 is LNHDA and CDR2 is SQIVND in the germline V gene (reference sequence). CDR3 sequence (DNA): TGTGCCAGTAGCTGGACTAGCGGGGGAATCACAGATACGCAGTATTTT. Protein sequence: CASSWTSGGITDTQYF. The entire variable domain, with the rest obtained from reference TRBV19 and TRBJ2-3, is as follows: DGGITQSPKYLFRKEGQNVTLSCEQNLNHDAMYWYRQDPGQGLRLIYYSQIVNDFQKGDIAEGYSVSREKKESFPLTVTSAQKNPTAFYLCASSWTSGGITDTQYFGPGTRLTVL.

This chain joins TRBV11-2 and TRBJ1-1; no definite D call. From germline, CDR1 is SGHAT and CDR2 FQNNGV. CDR3 length: 14 residues. V lost 0 bases and J lost 2, with 7 bases in between. CDR3 nucleotide sequence: TGTGCCAGCAGCTTAGAGAGGGTTAACACTGAAGCTTTCTTT. Its translation: CASSLERVNTEAFF.

The CDR3 spells CASSDWGGTRYNEQFF. The CDR3 nucleotides are TGTGCCAGCAGTGACTGGGGCGGGACCAGGTACAATGAGCAGTTCTTC. The chain uses TRBV6-4 and TRBJ2-1; D possibly corresponds to TRBD2 (6 bases). The CDR3 totals 16 residues. Trimming took off 1 base at V and 4 bases at J, with 14 bases between the two ends. Germline V gene sequence: CDR1 MRHNA, CDR2 SNTAGT.

The V gene is TRBV18, the J gene TRBJ2-7; perhaps TRBD1 as D (7 bases). Trimming removed 3 bases from V and 6 bases from J, with 15 bases in between. CDR3 size: 14 residues. Germline CDR1 and CDR2: KGHSH and LQKENI. The CDR3 DNA is TGTGCCAGCTCACCTGGCGGGACAGTCGGCGAGCAGTACTTC. Protein sequence: CASSPGGTVGEQYF.

The chain is built from TRBV5-1 and TRBJ1-1; 8 nucleotides line up with TRBD1. The length of the CDR3 is 13 residues. From germline, CDR1 is SGHRS and CDR2 YFSETQ. J gave up 1 base and V 4 bases, and 0 bases lay outside the gene matches. CDR3 residues: CASSGQGNTEAFF. In DNA form, the CDR3 reads TGCGCCAGCAGCGGACAGGGGAACACTGAAGCTTTCTTT. Full variable domain (remainder filled in from reference TRBV5-1 and TRBJ1-1): KAGVTQTPRYLIKTRGQQVTLSCSPISGHRSVSWYQQTPGQGLQFLFEYFSETQRNKGNFPGRFSGRQFSNSRSEMNVSTLELGDSALYLCASSGQGNTEAFFGQGTRLTVV.

This clone came up a few times. The chain recombines TRBV10-1 with TRBJ2-2, with TRBD2 as a possible D gene (5 bases). V was shortened by 6 bases and J by 6 bases, with 11 bases between the two germline ends. The germline V gene encodes CDR1 WNHNN and CDR2 SYGVQD (reference sequence). This CDR3 spans 13 amino acids. DNA for the CDR3: TGCGCCAGCAGCACTAGTAGCGCCGGGGAGCTGTTTTTT. Residues: CASSTSSAGELFF.

The chain links TRBV13 to TRBJ2-1, with a tentative D call TRBD1 (6 bases). The V and J ends lost 5 bases and 1 base respectively, with 15 bases between them. The CDR3 is made up of 16 amino acids. The germline V gene encodes CDR1 PRHDT and CDR2 FYEKMQ (reference sequence). DNA for the CDR3: TGTGCCAGCAGCCCGATAATGGACAGATCCTACAATGAGCAGTTCTTC. This encodes CASSPIMDRSYNEQFF.

CDR3 region: CASSQGRTSTDTQYF. CDR3 bases: TGCGCCAGCAGCCAAGGGAGGACCAGCACAGATACGCAGTATTTT. The chain recombines TRBV4-1 with TRBJ2-3, with D perhaps matching TRBD2 (5 bases). Germline values: CDR1 MGHRA, CDR2 YSYEKL. V was cut by 1 base and J by 0 bases, with 8 bases left in between. CDR3 length: 15 amino acids.